What follows are 26 T cell receptor beta chains derived from one specimen sequenced in a study of cytomegalovirus exposure and HLA in healthy donors. It was with 60 Vbeta and 13 Jbeta primers that the PCR ran. Sequencing used immunoSEQ multiplex PCR; TCRdb keeps in-frame clones, though not all of them. The sample has 150,000 to 160,000 clones, about 85% seen once. Sequences were obtained from PBMCs. The receptors were gathered from a woman aged 18-35 years in good health and CMV-seronegative.

The V and J genes are TRBV14 and TRBJ1-4; D may be TRBD1 (5 bases). This CDR3 spans 15 amino acids. Germline values: CDR1 SGHDN, CDR2 FVKESK. V gave up 3 bases and J gave up 2 bases, with 10 bases separating them. Here the CDR3 DNA reads TGTGCCAGCAGCCAGGGGCTTGGGACTAATGAAAAACTGTTTTTT. This gives the protein CASSQGLGTNEKLFF.

The rearrangement links TRBV4-2 to TRBJ2-7; possible D gene TRBD1, 5 bases. V was shortened by 0 bases and J by 6 bases, with 15 bases between the two germline ends. The CDR3 has 15 residues. CDR1 LGHNA and CDR2 YNFKEQ come from the germline V gene. The chain's CDR3 is CASSQDRVGFFEQYF. CDR3 in DNA: TGTGCCAGCAGCCAAGACAGGGTCGGCTTCTTCGAGCAGTACTTC.

This rearrangement joins TRBV7-3 to TRBJ2-2, with D possibly matching TRBD2 (6 bases). Per germline, CDR1 SGHTA and CDR2 FQGTGA. The CDR3 is made up of 15 amino acids. V gave up 5 bases and J gave up 4 bases, with 14 bases separating them. CDR3 in DNA: TGTGCCAGCAGCCGTCTCGGGGGAAGCACCGGGGAGCTGTTTTTT. Amino acids: CASSRLGGSTGELFF.

Only one count was recorded for this clone. This chain connects TRBV5-1 to TRBJ2-3; perhaps TRBD2 as D (5 bases). V dropped 0 bases and J dropped 1 base, with 9 bases sitting between them. The germline CDR1 and CDR2 sequences are SGHRS and YFSETQ. The CDR3 contains 15 residues. In nucleotides, the CDR3 is TGCGCCAGCAGCTTGGCCGGGGATCGCACAGATACGCAGTATTTT. This gives the protein CASSLAGDRTDTQYF.

The chain carries TRBV15 and TRBJ1-3, with 9 bases aligning to TRBD1. Germline CDR1 and CDR2: LNHNV and YYDKDF (reference sequence). Trimming removed 3 bases from V and 1 base from J; junction bases left unmatched: 1. This CDR3 contains 15 residues. CDR3 residues: CATSRDRGSGNTIYF. CDR3 DNA sequence: TGTGCCACCAGCAGGGACAGGGGTTCTGGAAACACCATATATTTT.

The chain recombines TRBV18 with TRBJ1-3, with D hard to call. The CDR3 is made up of 15 amino acids. Germline CDR1 is KGHSH and CDR2 is LQKENI. Trimming pared 3 bases from V and 4 bases from J, leaving 13 bases between. The CDR3 coding sequence is TGTGCCAGCTCACCTCAAGGATCGGGAGGAAACACCATATATTTT. This encodes CASSPQGSGGNTIYF.

This clone showed up just a few times. The CDR3 sequence is CASSLGLGLINYGYTF. CDR3 bases: TGTGCCAGCAGCTTAGGTCTAGGACTCATTAACTATGGCTACACCTTC. This chain links TRBV7-8 with TRBJ1-2; D gene unclear. The CDR3 extends over 16 amino acids. Germline V CDR1 and CDR2: SGHVS, FQNEAQ. V shed 1 base and J shed 1 base, with 13 bases lying between them.

J is TRBJ2-1 and V is TRBV9; D is ambiguous. The germline V gene encodes CDR1 SGDLS and CDR2 YYNGEE. The V end lost 0 bases, the J end lost 5 bases, and 12 bases lay between the germline ends. The CDR3 totals 15 residues. The DNA of the CDR3 is TGTGCCAGCAGCGTAGGCCAGGTCCTCAACAATGAGCAGTTCTTC. This sequence encodes CASSVGQVLNNEQFF.

V and J are TRBV19 and TRBJ2-7; TRBD2 is a possible D gene (6 bases). Between the trimmed V and J ends, which lost 5 bases and 5 bases, there was a span of 13 bases. CDR3 length equals 13 residues. The germline V gene encodes CDR1 LNHDA and CDR2 SQIVND (reference sequence). CDR3 in DNA: TGTGCCAGTAGTGGCCTTACGGGGGACGAGCAGTACTTC. This encodes CASSGLTGDEQYF.

The chain links TRBV15 to TRBJ1-4, with 9 bases fitting TRBD1. Germline CDR1 and CDR2: LNHNV and YYDKDF (reference sequence). CDR3 size: 15 residues. V gave up 3 bases and J gave up 8 bases; unmatched junction bases: 7. The CDR3 DNA reads as TGTGCCACCAGCAGTCCGACAGGGGGGGTCGAAAAACTGTTTTTT. The encoded protein is CATSSPTGGVEKLFF.

The CDR3 protein is CASSYLAGGTDTQYF. Here the CDR3 DNA reads TGTGCCAGCAGCTACCTAGCGGGAGGCACAGATACGCAGTATTTT. The chain recombines TRBV7-2 with TRBJ2-3; 10 bases fit TRBD2. The CDR3 runs 15 residues. Trimming at V came to 4 bases and at J to 1 base, leaving 2 bases not matched to a gene. Per germline, CDR1 SGHTA and CDR2 FQGNSA.

This clone was observed a single time. The V and J genes are TRBV19 and TRBJ2-7; 8 nucleotides match TRBD1. V lost 5 bases to trimming and J lost 2 bases; unmatched junction nucleotides: 11. Germline CDR1 is LNHDA and CDR2 is SQIVND (reference sequence). The CDR3 contains 16 residues. CDR3 amino acids: CASSALGQGAPYEQYF. CDR3 bases: TGTGCCAGTAGTGCTCTGGGGCAGGGGGCCCCCTACGAGCAGTACTTC.

This chain connects TRBV11-2 to TRBJ2-7; 7 bases are shared with TRBD1. The V gene end was trimmed by 2 bases and the J gene end by 5 bases; junction bases not matched to a gene: 3. The length of the CDR3 is 13 residues. Germline-derived CDR1 and CDR2 are SGHAT and FQNNGV. The CDR3 sequence is CASSLHRGHEQYF. The CDR3 region has the DNA TGTGCCAGCAGCTTACACAGGGGTCACGAGCAGTACTTC. The full variable domain, in which reference TRBV11-2 and TRBJ2-7 provide the parts outside the CDR3, is EAGVAQSPRYKIIEKRQSVAFWCNPISGHATLYWYQQILGQGPKLLIQFQNNGVVDDSQLPKDRFSAERLKGVDSTLKIQPAKLEDSAVYLCASSLHRGHEQYFGPGTRLTVT.

The V call is TRBV5-1, the J call TRBJ1-1, with 7 nucleotides matching TRBD1. With V trimmed by 3 bases and J by 1 base, 12 bases remained unmatched. The CDR3 loop spans 17 amino acids. CDR1 and CDR2 from the germline V gene are SGHRS and YFSETQ. The CDR3 DNA reads TGCGCCAGCAGCTGGGACAGTCGATGGACCCCGAACACTGAAGCTTTCTTT. It codes for CASSWDSRWTPNTEAFF.

V gene TRBV6-1 combines with J gene TRBJ1-6, with D hard to call. The germline V gene has CDR1 MNHNS and CDR2 SASEGT. CDR3 length: 16 amino acids. The V end was cut by 3 bases, the J end by 0 bases, with 9 bases between. In DNA, the CDR3 is TGTGCCAGCAGTGATGGGTACAGCTCCTATAATTCACCCCTCCACTTT. This codes for CASSDGYSSYNSPLHF.

The V gene is TRBV5-1, the J gene TRBJ2-3; tentative D call: TRBD1 (6 bases). V lost 0 bases, J lost 0 bases, and 11 bases lay in between. Germline CDR1 reads SGHRS; CDR2 reads YFSETQ. This CDR3 contains 16 residues. This chain's CDR3 is CASSLGTGSSTDTQYF. The DNA of the CDR3 is TGCGCCAGCAGCTTGGGAACAGGGTCGAGCACAGATACGCAGTATTTT.

The chain links TRBV5-1 to TRBJ1-2; D gene ambiguous. V was pared by 0 bases and J by 8 bases, with 11 bases between. The CDR3 covers 13 residues. Germline V CDR1 and CDR2: SGHRS, YFSETQ. The CDR3 region is CASSLGGSNGYTF. CDR3 in DNA: TGCGCCAGCAGCTTGGGAGGGTCCAACGGCTACACCTTC.

This chain connects TRBV29-1 to TRBJ1-2; TRBD1 agrees at 7 bases. This CDR3 contains 11 residues. The junction had 2 bases not matched to a gene; V was cut back by 5 bases and J by 5 bases. The V gene's germline CDR1 is SQVTM and CDR2 ANQGSEA. CDR3 in amino acids: CSVSRGYGYTF. As DNA, the CDR3 is TGCAGCGTTTCCAGGGGGTATGGCTACACCTTC.

On this clone itself: An end of the junction does not agree with germline; a read error may underlie this. V usage is TRBV7-7 and J usage is TRBJ2-7, with 7 positions matching TRBD1. The germline gives CDR1 SSHAT, CDR2 FNYEAQ (reference sequence). The CDR3 is 14 residues long. CDR3 residues: CASSLHQGDYEQYF. The CDR3 DNA is TGTGCTAGCAGCTTACACCAGGGGGACTACGAGCAGTACTTC.

V usage is TRBV7-6 and J usage is TRBJ1-4, with 8 bases lining up with TRBD1. Germline values: CDR1 SGHVS, CDR2 FNYEAQ. This CDR3 spans 15 amino acids. Losses at the gene ends were 0 bases for V and 5 bases for J; bases not matched to a gene: 2. The CDR3 DNA reads as TGTGCCAGCAGCTTAGCGACAGGGGCGAATGAAAAACTGTTTTTT. This encodes CASSLATGANEKLFF.

V gene TRBV2 combines with J gene TRBJ1-2; TRBD1 is a possible D gene (6 bases). The germline gives CDR1 SNHLY, CDR2 FYNNEI. The V gene lost 6 bases and the J gene lost 0 bases, with 11 bases spanning the gap. The CDR3 runs to 14 residues. CDR3 nucleotides: TGTGCCAGCAGCCGGACAGAACCTAACTATGGCTACACCTTC. This codes for CASSRTEPNYGYTF.

The chain employs TRBV4-1 and TRBJ1-2; 9 bases agree with TRBD1. The CDR3 is 18 residues long. V trimming: 2 bases; J trimming: 2 bases; junction bases outside the gene matches: 12. The V gene's germline CDR1 is MGHRA and CDR2 YSYEKL. Written as DNA, the CDR3 is TGCGCCAGCAGCCAAACTCCGCCTCCCGGGACAGGGAACTATGGCTACACCTTC. This sequence encodes CASSQTPPPGTGNYGYTF.

The chain is built from TRBV6-5 and TRBJ2-5, with 15 bases that match TRBD2. The junction had 3 bases not matched to a gene; V was cut back by 6 bases and J by 4 bases. CDR3 length: 15 amino acids. CDR1 is MNHEY and CDR2 is SVGAGI in the germline V gene. The CDR3, as DNA: TGTGCCAGCAGAAGGACTAGCGGGGGGGCAGAGACCCAGTACTTC. The encoded protein is CASRRTSGGAETQYF.

This chain joins TRBV28 and TRBJ2-7; D might be TRBD2 (5 bases). CDR1 is MDHEN and CDR2 is SYDVKM in the germline V gene. Deletions cut 5 bases from V and 3 bases from J, with 14 bases between. The length of the CDR3 is 14 residues. CDR3 protein: CASSPPGNYYEQYF. The CDR3 DNA sequence: TGTGCCAGCAGTCCCCCCGGGAACTACTACGAGCAGTACTTC.

This rearrangement joins TRBV7-2 to TRBJ2-4, with a tentative D call TRBD2 (5 bases). V was shortened by 5 bases and J by 6 bases, with 14 bases between the two germline ends. The germline gives CDR1 SGHTA, CDR2 FQGNSA. This CDR3 is 14 amino acids long. CDR3 in amino acids: CASSLEGAANIQYF. The CDR3 region has the DNA TGTGCCAGCAGCCTAGAAGGAGCGGCAAACATTCAGTACTTC.

V usage is TRBV2 and J usage is TRBJ2-3, with TRBD2 matching over 11 bases. Losses at the gene ends were 3 bases for V and 6 bases for J; bases not matched to a gene: 2. The V gene's germline CDR1 is SNHLY and CDR2 FYNNEI. This CDR3 spans 14 amino acids. The CDR3 sequence: CASSETSGADTQYF. In nucleotides, the CDR3 is TGTGCCAGCAGTGAGACTAGCGGGGCGGATACGCAGTATTTT.